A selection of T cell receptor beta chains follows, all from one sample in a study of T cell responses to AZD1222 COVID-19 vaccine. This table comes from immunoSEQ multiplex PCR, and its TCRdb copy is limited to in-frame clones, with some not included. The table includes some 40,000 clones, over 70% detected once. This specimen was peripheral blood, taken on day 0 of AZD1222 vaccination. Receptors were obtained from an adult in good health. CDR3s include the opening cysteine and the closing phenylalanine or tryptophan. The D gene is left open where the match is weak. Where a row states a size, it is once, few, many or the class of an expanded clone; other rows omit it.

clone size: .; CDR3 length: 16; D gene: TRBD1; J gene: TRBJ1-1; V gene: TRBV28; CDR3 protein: CASSSWTGGINTEAFF; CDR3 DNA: TGTGCCAGCAGTTCCTGGACAGGGGGGATTAACACTGAAGCTTTCTTT
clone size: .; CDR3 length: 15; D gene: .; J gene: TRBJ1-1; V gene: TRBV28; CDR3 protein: CASSLPNSRNTEAFF; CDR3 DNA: TGTGCCAGCAGCTTGCCCAACAGCCGGAACACTGAAGCTTTCTTT
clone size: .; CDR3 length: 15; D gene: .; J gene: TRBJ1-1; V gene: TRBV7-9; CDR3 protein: CASSSPGNRAAEAFF; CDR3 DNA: TGTGCCAGCAGCTCACCCGGGAACAGGGCCGCTGAAGCTTTCTTT
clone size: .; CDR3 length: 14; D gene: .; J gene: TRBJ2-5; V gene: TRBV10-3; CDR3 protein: CAISESAVVETQYF; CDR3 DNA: TGTGCCATCAGTGAGTCCGCGGTGGTGGAGACCCAGTACTTC
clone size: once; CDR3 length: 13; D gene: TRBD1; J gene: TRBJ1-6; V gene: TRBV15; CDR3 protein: CATSRGQYSPLHF; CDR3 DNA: TGTGCCACCAGCAGGGGACAGTACTCACCCCTCCACTTT
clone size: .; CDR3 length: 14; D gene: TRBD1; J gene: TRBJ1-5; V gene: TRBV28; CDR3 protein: CASSTGQGNQPQHF; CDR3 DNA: TGTGCCAGCTCCACGGGACAGGGCAATCAGCCCCAGCATTTT
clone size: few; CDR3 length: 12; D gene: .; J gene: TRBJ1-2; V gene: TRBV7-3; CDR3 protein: CASSPPSEVFTF; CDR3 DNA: TGTGCCAGCAGCCCCCCCAGCGAGGTTTTCACCTTC
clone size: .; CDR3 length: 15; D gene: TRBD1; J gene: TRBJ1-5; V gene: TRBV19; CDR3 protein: CASSIEGTGGQPQHF; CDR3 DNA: TGTGCCAGTAGTATTGAGGGGACAGGGGGACAGCCCCAGCATTTT
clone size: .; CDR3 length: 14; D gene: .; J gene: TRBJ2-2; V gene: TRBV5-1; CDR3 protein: CASSLARATGELFF; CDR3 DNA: TGCGCCAGCAGCTTGGCTAGAGCCACCGGGGAGCTGTTTTTT
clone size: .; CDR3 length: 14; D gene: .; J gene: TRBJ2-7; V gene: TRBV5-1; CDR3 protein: CASREGVLSYEQYF; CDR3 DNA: TGCGCCAGCCGAGAAGGGGTCCTCTCCTACGAGCAGTACTTC
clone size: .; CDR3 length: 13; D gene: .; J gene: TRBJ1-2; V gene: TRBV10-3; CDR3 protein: CAISEGQNYGYTF; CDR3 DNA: TGTGCCATCAGTGAAGGTCAGAACTATGGCTACACCTTC
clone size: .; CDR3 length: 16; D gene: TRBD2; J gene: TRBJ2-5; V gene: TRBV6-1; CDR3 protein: CASSEGSGGLLQTQYF; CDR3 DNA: TGTGCCAGCAGTGAAGGGAGCGGGGGCCTTCTCCAGACCCAGTACTTC
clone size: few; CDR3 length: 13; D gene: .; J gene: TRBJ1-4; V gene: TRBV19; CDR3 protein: CASSISTDEKLFF; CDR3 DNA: TGTGCCAGTAGTATTTCGACAGATGAAAAACTGTTTTTT
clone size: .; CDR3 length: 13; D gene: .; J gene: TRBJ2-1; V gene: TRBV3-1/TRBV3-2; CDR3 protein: CASSQEGTIKQFF; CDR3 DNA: TGTGCCAGCAGCCAAGAAGGCACTATAAAGCAGTTCTTC
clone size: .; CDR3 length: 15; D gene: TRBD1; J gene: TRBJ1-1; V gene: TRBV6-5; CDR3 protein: CASSYSRGHGTEAFF; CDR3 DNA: TGTGCCAGCAGTTACTCGAGGGGGCATGGCACTGAAGCTTTCTTT
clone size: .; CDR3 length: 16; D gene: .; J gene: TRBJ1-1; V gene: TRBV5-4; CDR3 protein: CASSPGGASRNTEAFF; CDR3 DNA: TGTGCCAGCAGCCCCGGGGGAGCCTCTCGGAACACTGAAGCTTTCTTT
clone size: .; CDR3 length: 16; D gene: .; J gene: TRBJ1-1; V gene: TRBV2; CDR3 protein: CASKEGWGKENTEAFF; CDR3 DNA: TGTGCCAGCAAGGAAGGGTGGGGGAAAGAGAACACTGAAGCTTTCTTT
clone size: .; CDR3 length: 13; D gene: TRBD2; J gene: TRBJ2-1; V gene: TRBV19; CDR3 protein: CASSVGGKVEQFF; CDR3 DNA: TGTGCCAGTAGTGTGGGGGGGAAGGTTGAGCAGTTCTTC
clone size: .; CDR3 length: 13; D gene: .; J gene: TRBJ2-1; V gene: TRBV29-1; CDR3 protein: CSPSSADGTEQFF; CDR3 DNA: TGCAGCCCCTCTAGCGCGGATGGGACTGAGCAGTTCTTC
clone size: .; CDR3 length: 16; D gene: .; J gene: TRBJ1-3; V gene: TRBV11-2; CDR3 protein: CASSLLGSGPGNTIYF; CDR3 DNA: TGTGCCAGCAGCCTCCTGGGCTCAGGGCCTGGAAACACCATATATTTT
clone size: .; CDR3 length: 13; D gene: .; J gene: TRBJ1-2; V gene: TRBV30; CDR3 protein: CAWQGQDLGHYTF; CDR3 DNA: TGTGCCTGGCAAGGCCAGGATTTAGGTCACTACACCTTC
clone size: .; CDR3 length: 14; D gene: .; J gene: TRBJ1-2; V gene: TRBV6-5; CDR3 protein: CASSLGVSQNGYTF; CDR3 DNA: TGTGCCAGCAGCCTAGGGGTTAGTCAGAATGGCTACACCTTC
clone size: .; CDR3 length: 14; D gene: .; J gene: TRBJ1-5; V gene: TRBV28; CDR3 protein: CASSAPVLQGPQHF; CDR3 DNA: TGTGCCAGCAGTGCCCCCGTTTTACAAGGGCCCCAGCATTTT
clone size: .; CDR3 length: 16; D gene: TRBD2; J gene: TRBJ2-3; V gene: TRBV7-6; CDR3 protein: CASSLAAGGESDTQYF; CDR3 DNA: TGTGCCAGCAGCTTAGCAGCGGGGGGGGAGTCAGATACGCAGTATTTT
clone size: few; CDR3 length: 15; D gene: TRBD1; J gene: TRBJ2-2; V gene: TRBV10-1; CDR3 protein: CASSPGTANTGELFF; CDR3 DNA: TGCGCCAGCAGCCCCGGGACAGCGAACACCGGGGAGCTGTTTTTT
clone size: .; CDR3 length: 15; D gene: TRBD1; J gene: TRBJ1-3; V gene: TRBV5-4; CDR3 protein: CASSSDQGAGNTIYF; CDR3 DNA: TGTGCCAGCAGCTCCGATCAGGGGGCTGGAAACACCATATATTTT
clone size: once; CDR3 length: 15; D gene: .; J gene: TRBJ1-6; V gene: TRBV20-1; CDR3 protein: CSASTLSVSGSPLHF; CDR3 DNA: TGCAGTGCAAGTACACTTTCGGTTTCAGGTTCACCCCTCCACTTT
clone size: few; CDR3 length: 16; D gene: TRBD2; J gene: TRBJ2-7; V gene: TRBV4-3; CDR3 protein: CASSQRLSGLDYEQYF; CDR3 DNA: TGCGCCAGCAGCCAAAGGCTCTCGGGACTAGACTACGAGCAGTACTTC
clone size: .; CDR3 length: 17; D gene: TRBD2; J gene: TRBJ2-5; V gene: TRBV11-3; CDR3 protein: CASRGGRRGGQRETQYF; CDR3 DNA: TGTGCCAGCAGGGGCGGCAGGCGGGGGGGCCAGAGGGAGACCCAGTACTTC
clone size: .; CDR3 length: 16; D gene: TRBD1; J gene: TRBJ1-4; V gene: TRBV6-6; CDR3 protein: CASRGGTGEYYEKLFF; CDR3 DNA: TGTGCCAGCAGGGGAGGGACAGGGGAATATTATGAAAAACTGTTTTTT
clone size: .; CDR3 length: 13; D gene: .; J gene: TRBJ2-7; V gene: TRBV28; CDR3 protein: CASTPGRAGEQYF; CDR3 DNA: TGTGCCAGCACCCCGGGTAGGGCGGGCGAGCAGTACTTC
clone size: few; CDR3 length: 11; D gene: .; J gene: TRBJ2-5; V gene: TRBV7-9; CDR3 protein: CASLLQETQYF; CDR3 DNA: TGTGCCAGTCTCCTCCAAGAGACCCAGTACTTC